What follows are 2 T cell receptor beta chains derived from one specimen sequenced in a study of control samples from healthy donors and cancer patients (dated by TCRdb to about 2020). Library preparation employed the immunoSEQ multiplex PCR assay. TCRdb retrieved this table from immuneACCESS and kept in-frame rearrangements only. Not all clones are present; in checked studies, unresolved V genes account for under half, and no reason is known for the remainder. A total of roughly 130,000 clones appear in this sample, about nine tenths of them only once. 10% to 12% of the sample comes from the top ten. Sequenced material: blood. All receptors come from a man aged 25 to 40 in good health.

The chain joins TRBV28 to TRBJ2-4; D may be TRBD1 (6 bases). CDR1 is MDHEN, CDR2 SYDVKM, per germline. The CDR3 has 21 residues. V lost 1 base and J 0 bases, leaving 25 bases between the germline ends. CDR3 DNA: TGTGCCAGCAGTTTATCGGGATATTCCCTGGACAGCCAACTAGCCAAAAACATTCAGTACTTC. Translated, it gives CASSLSGYSLDSQLAKNIQYF. Supplemented by reference TRBV28 and TRBJ2-4, the full variable domain reads DVKVTQSSRYLVKRTGEKVFLECVQDMDHENMFWYRQDPGLGLRLIYFSYDVKMKEKGDIPEGYSVSREKKERFSLILESASTNQTSMYLCASSLSGYSLDSQLAKNIQYFGAGTRLSVL.

The chain couples TRBV5-3 to TRBJ2-5; the D is unclear. TRBV5-3 carries the ORF label, with uncertain function. The CDR3 length is 11 residues. Between the trimmed V and J ends, which lost 0 bases and 4 bases, there was a span of 1 base. The CDR3 DNA sequence: TGTGCCAGAAGCTTGGGAGAGACCCAGTACTTC. It encodes CARSLGETQYF.